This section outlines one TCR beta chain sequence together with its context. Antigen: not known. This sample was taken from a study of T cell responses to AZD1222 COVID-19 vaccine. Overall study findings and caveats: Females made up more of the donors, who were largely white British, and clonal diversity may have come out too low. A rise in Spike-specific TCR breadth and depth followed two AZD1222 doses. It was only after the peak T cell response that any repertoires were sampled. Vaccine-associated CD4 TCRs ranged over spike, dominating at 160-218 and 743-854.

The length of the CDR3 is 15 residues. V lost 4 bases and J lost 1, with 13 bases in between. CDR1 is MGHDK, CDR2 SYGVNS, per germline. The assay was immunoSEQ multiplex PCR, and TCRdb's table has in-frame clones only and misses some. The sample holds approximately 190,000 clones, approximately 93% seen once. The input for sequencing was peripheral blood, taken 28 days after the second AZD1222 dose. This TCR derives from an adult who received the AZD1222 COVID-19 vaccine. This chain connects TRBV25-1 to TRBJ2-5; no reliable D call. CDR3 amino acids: CASSATSVLQETQYF. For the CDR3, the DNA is TGTGCCAGCAGTGCGACCTCGGTACTCCAAGAGACCCAGTACTTC.